This entry features one T cell receptor (beta chain) sequence. No antigen is known for it. The CDR3 has 16 residues. Trimming left V 6 bases short and J 0 bases short, with 15 bases between. CDR1 is DFQATT, CDR2 SNEGSKA, per germline (reference sequence). This sample is part of a study of T cells in Graves' hyperthyroidism and ophthalmopathy. Whole-study context: Peripheral blood was secured at the point of initial diagnosis, before any treatment.

The TCR beta CDR3 regions underwent amplification using RNA transcripts as the source. A set of HTBI primers served as the primers for a first-round RT-PCR of the TCR CDR3. TCRdb used MiXCR to reprocess the multiplex PCR reads, holding one entry per CDR3 protein. Altogether approximately 600,000 distinct CDR3 sequences are present, under 20% being singletons, with the ten largest covering over 3.5%. Findings of the study overall: The model predicted ophthalmopathy a median approximately seven months before onset. Patients with ophthalmopathy were separated from those with stable hyperthyroidism by a 13 V-J model.

This clonotype was sampled from a woman aged 25 to 39 with Graves' hyperthyroidism. Material: blood. The chain combines TRBV20-1 with TRBJ1-6; D perhaps matches TRBD1 (5 bases). In DNA, the CDR3 is TGCAGTGCCGATAGCATTGGGGCCTCCTATAATTCACCCCTCCACTTT. Amino acids: CSADSIGASYNSPLHF.